These 2 T cell receptor beta chains were sequenced from one sample in a study of blood T cells in healthy people across ages. PCR was performed a second time for about 6 to 12 cycles using a sample-barcoded 5' primer and a J-beta primer mix. TCRdb reanalysed the 5' RACE reads using MiXCR and keeps one entry per CDR3 protein. The data hold approximately 1,100,000 distinct CDR3 sequences, with over 35% observed a single time. The sample consisted of blood. The origin of the receptors is a woman aged 55-69 years in good health.

In this sample, this clonotype turned up once. The rearrangement joins TRBV10-3 to TRBJ2-3; 10 bases fit TRBD1. The V and J ends lost 0 bases and 5 bases, in that order; junction bases with no gene match: 2. The germline V gene encodes CDR1 ENHRY and CDR2 SYGVKD. The CDR3 is made up of 15 amino acids. The CDR3 sequence: CAISESGTGVDTQYF. CDR3 DNA: TGTGCCATCAGTGAGTCCGGGACAGGGGTAGATACGCAGTATTTT.

The V and J genes are TRBV29-1 and TRBJ2-5; a possible D gene is TRBD1 (6 bases). The ends were cut back, 7 bases at V and 5 bases at J, with 17 bases in the middle. CDR1 and CDR2 from the germline V gene are SQVTM and ANQGSEA. The CDR3 is made up of 13 amino acids. CDR3 bases: TGCAGCGGCTACAGGGTGGTAGGGGAGACCCAGTACTTC. Residues: CSGYRVVGETQYF. The complete variable domain, with remaining parts taken from reference TRBV29-1 and TRBJ2-5, reads SAVISQKPSRDICQRGTSLTIQCQVDSQVTMMFWYRQQPGQSLTLIATANQGSEATYESGFVIDKFPISRPNLTFSTLTVSNMSPEDSSIYLCSGYRVVGETQYFGPGTRLLVL.